These T cell receptor beta chains were read from a single sample in a study of cytomegalovirus exposure and HLA in healthy donors. Method: immunoSEQ multiplex PCR; TCRdb's copy keeps in-frame clones and lacks some. Of over 150,000 clones listed, around four fifths were seen once; the top ten hold around 1.3%. The sequenced sample consisted of PBMCs. Receptors originate from a woman aged 45-65 years in good health and CMV-seronegative. CDR3s include the opening cysteine and the closing phenylalanine or tryptophan.

len,j_gene,v_gene,CDR3aa
12,TRBJ1-2,TRBV29-1,CSVNQGRDGYTF
15,TRBJ2-7,TRBV5-1,CASSLSVSTSYEQYF
15,TRBJ1-5,TRBV16,CASSQFFGGGWPQHF
15,TRBJ2-2,TRBV7-9,CASSLSGVRSGELFF
14,TRBJ2-1,TRBV6-1,CASSRQGAYVEQFF
13,TRBJ1-1,TRBV25-1,CAGSGSGDTEAFF
19,TRBJ1-1,TRBV7-6,CASSLVLTGGLRPDTEAFF
17,TRBJ2-1,TRBV15,CATSRDESRSSYNEQFF
14,TRBJ2-6,TRBV19,CATDRTSGANVLTF
12,TRBJ1-1,TRBV29-1,CSADRSNTEAFF
14,TRBJ1-2,TRBV27,CASSGAGSNYGYTF
16,TRBJ2-2,TRBV7-8,CASSLFLAGHTGELFF
15,TRBJ1-4,TRBV6-1,CASSEAQGGNEKLFF
15,TRBJ1-2,TRBV9,CASSVGQGHNYGYTF
13,TRBJ2-5,TRBV2,CATTGGGAKTQYF
13,TRBJ1-2,TRBV5-6,CASIRQGDYGYTF
16,TRBJ2-7,TRBV5-8,CASRVAGGPHFYEQYF
13,TRBJ1-4,TRBV7-2,CASSPGSREKLFF
14,TRBJ2-7,TRBV2,CASTFRDNSYEQYF
14,TRBJ2-1,TRBV12-5,CASGLAGQRNEQFF
15,TRBJ1-5,TRBV28,CALGGQSFSNQPQHF
14,TRBJ1-4,TRBV27,CASSISVNNEKLFF
16,TRBJ1-4,TRBV6-6,CASRRQGAAFDEKLFF
15,TRBJ2-5,TRBV28,CASSLRRGGGETQYF
13,TRBJ2-3,TRBV5-1,CASSLFGTDTQYF
15,TRBJ1-5,TRBV10-3,CAISGGTFFNQPQHF
15,TRBJ2-7,TRBV6-1,CASRPWGGFSYEQYF
15,TRBJ2-1,TRBV28,CASSTDRGSYNEQFF
13,TRBJ2-7,TRBV7-2,CASSFETGLEQYF
20,TRBJ1-4,TRBV4-3,CASSQRLRGTGGAGDEKLFF
13,TRBJ2-2,TRBV6-4,CASSSSSTGELFF
16,TRBJ1-3,TRBV9,CASSVGGISSGNTIYF
11,TRBJ2-5,TRBV7-6,CASGTVETQYF
17,TRBJ2-3,TRBV4-2,CASTLQLTGTLPDTQYF
11,TRBJ2-5,TRBV29-1,CSVSQAETQYF
13,TRBJ2-7,TRBV18,CASSDRGHGEQYF
14,TRBJ2-1,TRBV15,CATGTGGSYNEQFF
16,TRBJ2-3,TRBV4-1,CASSQSSALRTDTQYF
15,TRBJ1-1,TRBV7-9,CASSPIGGSITEAFF
15,TRBJ1-5,TRBV6-1,CASTPQGPLNQPQHF
14,TRBJ2-1,TRBV6-4,CASSESTSGTPQFF